The clone carrying this T cell receptor (beta chain) was recorded a few times. This specimen belongs to a study of blood T cell repertoires in COVID-19. Study-level information: Nucleic acid was either cDNA or gDNA, and it came from T cells, B-cell-depleted T cells, or PBMCs.

Authors' analysis steps: Reference gene primer amplification gave estimated nucleated cell counts. Clones were read by immunoSEQ multiplex PCR, and TCRdb kept only the in-frame ones, dropping some. For V, J and clone size, that table is used; D and trimming come from the DNA. The sample includes some 270,000 clones, around 85% of them seen just once. The V gene's germline CDR1 is MNHEY and CDR2 SVGAGI. The V and J ends lost 7 bases and 3 bases respectively, with 12 bases between them. There are 13 residues in the CDR3. Cohort 3 donors counted as recovered after two negative PCRs, clearance, or resolved symptoms.

The TCR comes from a woman aged 25 to 39 who had recovered from COVID-19. The sample taken for sequencing was PBMCs or T cells enriched from blood (not recorded which). The chain joins TRBV6-5 to TRBJ1-1; possible D gene TRBD1, 6 bases. CDR3 amino acids: CASNRQEYTEAFF. CDR3 in DNA: TGTGCCAGCAACAGACAGGAATACACTGAAGCTTTCTTT.